The present TCR beta chain was sequenced within a study of shared clonotypes between healthy human individuals. Caucasian adults living in Nashville, Tennessee, provided all samples. Germline V lookup: CDR1 MDHEN, CDR2 SYDVKM. This CDR3 has 14 residues. The germline V and J ends were trimmed by 3 bases and 9 bases, with 17 bases remaining between them. TCRdb's copy holds only in-frame clones and misses some; the assay was immunoSEQ multiplex PCR. The table shows about a million clones, with about 75% occurring only once. The sequenced sample consisted of memory CD4+ T cells sorted from blood. The subset is: CD45RA-negative fraction. The gene calls are TRBV28 and TRBJ2-5; D uncertain. The sequence came from a man between 18 and 35 years old in good health. CDR3 amino acids: CASSLESPREAQYF. The CDR3 DNA is TGTGCCAGCAGTTTGGAGTCCCCTCGTGAGGCCCAGTACTTC.